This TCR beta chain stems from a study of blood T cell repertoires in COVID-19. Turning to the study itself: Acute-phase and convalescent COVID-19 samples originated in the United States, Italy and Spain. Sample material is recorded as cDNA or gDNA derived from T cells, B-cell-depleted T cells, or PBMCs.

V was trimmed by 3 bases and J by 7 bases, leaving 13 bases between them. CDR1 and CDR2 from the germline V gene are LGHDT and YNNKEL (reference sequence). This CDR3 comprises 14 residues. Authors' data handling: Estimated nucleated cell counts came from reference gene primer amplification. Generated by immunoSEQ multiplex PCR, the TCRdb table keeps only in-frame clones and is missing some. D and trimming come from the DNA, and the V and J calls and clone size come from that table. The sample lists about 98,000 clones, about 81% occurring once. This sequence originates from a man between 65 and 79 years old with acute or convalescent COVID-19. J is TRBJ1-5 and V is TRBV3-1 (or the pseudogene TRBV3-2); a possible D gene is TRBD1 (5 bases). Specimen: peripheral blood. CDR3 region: CASSQGGSGQPQHF. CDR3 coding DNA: TGTGCCAGCAGCCAGGGGGGGTCGGGGCAGCCCCAGCATTTT.